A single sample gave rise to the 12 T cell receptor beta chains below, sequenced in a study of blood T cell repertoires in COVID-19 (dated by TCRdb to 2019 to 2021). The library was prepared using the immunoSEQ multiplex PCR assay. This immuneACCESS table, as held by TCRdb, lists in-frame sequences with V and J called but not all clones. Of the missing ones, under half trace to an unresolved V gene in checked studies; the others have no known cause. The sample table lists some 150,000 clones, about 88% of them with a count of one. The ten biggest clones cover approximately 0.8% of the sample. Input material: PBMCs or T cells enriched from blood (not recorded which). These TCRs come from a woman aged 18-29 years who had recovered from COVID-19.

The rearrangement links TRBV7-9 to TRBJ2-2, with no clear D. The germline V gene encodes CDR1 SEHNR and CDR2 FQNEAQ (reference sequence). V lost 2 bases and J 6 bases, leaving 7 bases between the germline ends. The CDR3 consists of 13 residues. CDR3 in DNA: TGTGCCAGCAGCTTATCCTCCGCCGGGGAGCTGTTTTTT. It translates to CASSLSSAGELFF.

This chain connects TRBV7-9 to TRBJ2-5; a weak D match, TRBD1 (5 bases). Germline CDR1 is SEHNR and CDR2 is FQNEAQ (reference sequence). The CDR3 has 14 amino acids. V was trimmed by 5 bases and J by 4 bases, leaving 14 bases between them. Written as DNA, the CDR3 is TGTGCCAGCAGCCCTCCTGGGGCGCTAGAGACCCAGTACTTC. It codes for CASSPPGALETQYF.

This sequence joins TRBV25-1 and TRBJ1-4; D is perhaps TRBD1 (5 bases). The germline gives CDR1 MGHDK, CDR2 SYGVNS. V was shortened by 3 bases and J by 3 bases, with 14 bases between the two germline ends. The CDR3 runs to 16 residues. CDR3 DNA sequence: TGTGCCAGCAGTGATCCGTTGGGGGGAGCTAATGAAAAACTGTTTTTT. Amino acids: CASSDPLGGANEKLFF. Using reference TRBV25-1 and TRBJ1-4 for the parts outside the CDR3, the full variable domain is EADIYQTPRYLVIGTGKKITLECSQTMGHDKMYWYQQDPGMELHLIHYSYGVNSTEKGDLSSESTVSRIRTEHFPLTLESARPSHTSQYLCASSDPLGGANEKLFFGSGTQLSVL.

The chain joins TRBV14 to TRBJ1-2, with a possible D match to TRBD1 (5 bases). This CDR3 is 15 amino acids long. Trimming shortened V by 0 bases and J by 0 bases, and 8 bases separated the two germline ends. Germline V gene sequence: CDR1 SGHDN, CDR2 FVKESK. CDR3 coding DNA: TGTGCCAGCAGCCAAGAGACAGCAGCTAACTATGGCTACACCTTC. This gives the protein CASSQETAANYGYTF.

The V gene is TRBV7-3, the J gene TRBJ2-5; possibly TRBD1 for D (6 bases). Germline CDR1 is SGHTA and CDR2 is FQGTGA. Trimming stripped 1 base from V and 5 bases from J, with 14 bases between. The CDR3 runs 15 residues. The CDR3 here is CASSLRGQRRETQYF. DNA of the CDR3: TGTGCCAGCAGCTTAAGGGGGCAGAGAAGGGAGACCCAGTACTTC.

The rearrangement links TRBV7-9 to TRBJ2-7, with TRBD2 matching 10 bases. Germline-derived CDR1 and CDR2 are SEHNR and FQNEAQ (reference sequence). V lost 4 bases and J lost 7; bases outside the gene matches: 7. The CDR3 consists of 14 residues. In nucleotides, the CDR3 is TGTGCCAGCAGCTCCGGCAGCGGGAGGGTAGAGCAGTACTTC. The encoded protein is CASSSGSGRVEQYF.

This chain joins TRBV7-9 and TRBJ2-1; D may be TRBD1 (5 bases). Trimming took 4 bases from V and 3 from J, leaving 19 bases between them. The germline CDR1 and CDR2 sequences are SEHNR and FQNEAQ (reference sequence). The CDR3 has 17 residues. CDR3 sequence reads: CASSSTRQGKDYNEQFF. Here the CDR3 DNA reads TGTGCCAGCAGCTCCACCCGGCAGGGAAAGGACTACAATGAGCAGTTCTTC.

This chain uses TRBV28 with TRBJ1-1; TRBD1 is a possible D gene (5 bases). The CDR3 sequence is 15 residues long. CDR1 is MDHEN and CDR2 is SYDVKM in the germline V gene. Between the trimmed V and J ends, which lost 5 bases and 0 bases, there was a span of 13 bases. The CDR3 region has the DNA TGTGCCAGCAGTCCATGGCGGGGGATGAACACTGAAGCTTTCTTT. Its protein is CASSPWRGMNTEAFF.

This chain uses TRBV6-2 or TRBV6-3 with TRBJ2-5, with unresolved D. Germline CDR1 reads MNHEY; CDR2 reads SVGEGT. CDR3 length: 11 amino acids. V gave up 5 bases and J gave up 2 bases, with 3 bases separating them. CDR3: CASSQQETQYF. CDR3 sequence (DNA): TGTGCCAGCAGTCAACAAGAGACCCAGTACTTC.

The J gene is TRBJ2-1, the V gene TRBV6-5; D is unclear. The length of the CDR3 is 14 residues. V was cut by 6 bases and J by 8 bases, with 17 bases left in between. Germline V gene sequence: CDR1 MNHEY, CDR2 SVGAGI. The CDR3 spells CASRVKRGSHEQFF. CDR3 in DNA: TGTGCCAGCAGGGTGAAGCGAGGTTCCCATGAGCAGTTCTTC.

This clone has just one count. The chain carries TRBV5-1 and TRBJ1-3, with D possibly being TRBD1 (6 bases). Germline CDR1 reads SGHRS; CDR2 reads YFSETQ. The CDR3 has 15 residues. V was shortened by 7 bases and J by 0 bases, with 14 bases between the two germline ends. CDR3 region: CASFQGPSSGNTIYF. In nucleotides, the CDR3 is TGCGCCAGCTTTCAGGGGCCGAGCTCTGGAAACACCATATATTTT. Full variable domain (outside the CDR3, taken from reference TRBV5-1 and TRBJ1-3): KAGVTQTPRYLIKTRGQQVTLSCSPISGHRSVSWYQQTPGQGLQFLFEYFSETQRNKGNFPGRFSGRQFSNSRSEMNVSTLELGDSALYLCASFQGPSSGNTIYFGEGSWLTVV.

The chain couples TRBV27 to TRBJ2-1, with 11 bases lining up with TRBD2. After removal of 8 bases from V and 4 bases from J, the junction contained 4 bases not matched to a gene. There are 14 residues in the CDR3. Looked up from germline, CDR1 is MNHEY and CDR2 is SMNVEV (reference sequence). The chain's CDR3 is CASQTSGEYNEQFF. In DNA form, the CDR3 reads TGTGCCAGCCAGACTAGCGGGGAATACAATGAGCAGTTCTTC.